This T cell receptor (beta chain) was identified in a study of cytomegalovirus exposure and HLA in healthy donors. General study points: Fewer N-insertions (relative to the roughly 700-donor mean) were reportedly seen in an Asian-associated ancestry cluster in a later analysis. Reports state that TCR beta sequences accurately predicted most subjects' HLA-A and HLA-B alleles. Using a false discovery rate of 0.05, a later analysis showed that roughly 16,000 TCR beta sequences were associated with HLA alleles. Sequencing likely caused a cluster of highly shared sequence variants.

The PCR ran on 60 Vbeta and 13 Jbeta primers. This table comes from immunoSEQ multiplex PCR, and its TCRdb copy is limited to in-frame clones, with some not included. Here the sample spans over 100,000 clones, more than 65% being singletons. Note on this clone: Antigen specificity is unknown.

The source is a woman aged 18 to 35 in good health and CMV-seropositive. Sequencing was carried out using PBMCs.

CDR3 bases: TGCGCCGGGGCGGGGGGAGGAGGGGAGACCTCCTACGAGCAGTACTTC. The encoded protein is CAGAGGGGETSYEQYF. The genes are TRBV5-1 and TRBJ2-7; 8 nucleotides match TRBD2. Germline CDR1 is SGHRS and CDR2 is YFSETQ. Trimming at V came to 10 bases and at J to 0 bases, leaving 15 bases not matched to a gene. The CDR3 runs 16 residues.